These 7 T cell receptor beta chains were all obtained from the same sample, sequenced in a study of post-analysis software for immune sequencing data. Study observations and caveats: Elevated frequency relative to controls characterized a handful of TRBV segments in patients, TRBV5-6, TRBV5-1 and TRBV20-1 among them.

Their cognate antigens are unknown. Unique-molecular-identifier-tagged TCR beta cDNA libraries were used. A single record per CDR3 protein comes from TCRdb applying MiXCR to the PCR reads. There are about 150,000 distinct CDR3 sequences in the sample; 25% to 35% occur only once, and about 1.6% lies in the top ten. Sequencing was carried out using blood. The receptor source for this set is a girl aged 5 to 17 with multiple sclerosis.

This clonotype was detected many times. The chain uses TRBV5-5 and TRBJ2-5; D gene uncertain. Germline CDR1 and CDR2: SGHKS and YYEKEE (reference sequence). V lost 0 bases to trimming and J lost 11 bases, with 14 bases between them. This CDR3 comprises 13 residues. CDR3 loop: CASSLEATEEQYF. For the CDR3, the DNA is TGTGCCAGCAGCTTGGAAGCGACTGAAGAGCAGTACTTC.

This clonotype was found many times. This chain joins TRBV15 and TRBJ2-3; no definite D call. This CDR3 has 12 residues. CDR1 and CDR2 from the germline V gene are LNHNV and YYDKDF (reference sequence). The germline V and J ends were trimmed by 0 bases and 4 bases, with 2 bases remaining between them. This CDR3 is CATSRDADTQYF. The CDR3 coding sequence is TGTGCCACCAGCAGAGACGCAGATACGCAGTATTTT.

This clonotype occurred many times. This chain joins TRBV12-3 or TRBV12-4 and TRBJ2-3; D ambiguous. The CDR3 is 11 residues long. V was pared by 2 bases and J by 5 bases, with 2 bases between. For the CDR3, the DNA is TGTGCCAGCAGTTTAAAAGATACGCAGTATTTT. This translates into CASSLKDTQYF.

This clonotype showed up many times. The chain links TRBV28 to TRBJ2-7; possible D gene TRBD1, 7 bases. CDR3 length: 16 residues. V was trimmed by 1 base and J by 3 bases, leaving 16 bases between them. Germline CDR1 is MDHEN and CDR2 is SYDVKM. CDR3 amino acids: CASSLLSAGGHYEQYF. Written as DNA, the CDR3 is TGTGCCAGCAGTTTATTATCGGCAGGGGGGCACTACGAGCAGTACTTC.

Here the CDR3 reads CASTTTGATGELFF. CDR3 bases: TGTGCCAGCACCACCACGGGGGCCACCGGGGAGCTGTTTTTT. This chain connects TRBV12-3 or TRBV12-4 to TRBJ2-2; D might be TRBD1 or TRBD2, each matching 6 bases. The CDR3 sequence is 14 residues long. The V and J ends lost 7 bases and 4 bases respectively, with 13 bases between them.

The rearrangement links TRBV7-9 to TRBJ2-4, with D possibly being TRBD1 or TRBD2 (5 bases each). CDR1 is SEHNR, CDR2 FQNEAQ, per germline (reference sequence). With 3 bases removed from V and 8 bases from J, the gap between germline ends came to 11 bases. The CDR3 sequence is 13 residues long. The CDR3 protein is CASSFRGVDIQYF. The CDR3 DNA follows: TGTGCCAGCAGCTTTCGAGGGGTTGACATTCAGTACTTC.

The chain links TRBV5-5 to TRBJ1-5; TRBD1 matches at 7 bases. This CDR3 is 15 amino acids long. The V gene's germline CDR1 is SGHKS and CDR2 YYEKEE (reference sequence). V was pared by 3 bases and J by 4 bases, with 7 bases of the junction left unmatched. The DNA for the CDR3 is TGTGCCAGCAGCTCTAGGACAGGTCGGAATCAGCCCCAGCATTTT. Translated: CASSSRTGRNQPQHF.